This passage covers 5 T cell receptor beta chains from one sample sequenced in a study of cytomegalovirus exposure and HLA in healthy donors. The PCR employed 60 Vbeta primers together with 13 Jbeta primers. Here immunoSEQ multiplex PCR was the method, and the copy in TCRdb shows in-frame clones only, minus some. The profile shows some 220,000 clones, around 80% of them singletons. Sequencing was carried out using PBMCs. The receptors shown here come from a woman aged 40 to 50 in good health and CMV-seronegative.

This clone showed up just once. The J gene is TRBJ2-1, the V gene TRBV7-9; weak D call: TRBD2 (5 bases). Trimming shortened V by 5 bases and J by 8 bases, and 19 bases separated the two germline ends. CDR1 SEHNR and CDR2 FQNEAQ come from the germline V gene (reference sequence). CDR3 length: 15 residues. The CDR3 sequence is CASSRVEGGRDEQFF. The CDR3 DNA reads as TGTGCCAGCAGCCGAGTAGAGGGTGGGCGCGATGAGCAGTTCTTC.

The J gene is TRBJ2-5, the V gene TRBV6-5; possibly TRBD1 for D (6 bases). Germline lookup yields CDR1 MNHEY and CDR2 SVGAGI. Deletions cut 0 bases from V and 5 bases from J, with 10 bases between. CDR3 size: 14 residues. This CDR3 reads CASSYSQGLETQYF. The CDR3 DNA reads TGTGCCAGCAGTTACTCGCAGGGGTTGGAGACCCAGTACTTC.

This chain uses TRBV27 with TRBJ1-2; 10 bases align to TRBD1. This CDR3 spans 16 amino acids. The germline CDR1 and CDR2 sequences are MNHEY and SMNVEV (reference sequence). V shed 0 bases and J 4 bases; nucleotides not matched to a gene: 5. This chain's CDR3 is CASSLSTGGGSYGYTF. CDR3 DNA sequence: TGTGCCAGCAGTTTATCGACAGGGGGCGGCTCCTATGGCTACACCTTC.

The rearrangement joins TRBV11-2 to TRBJ2-1, with TRBD2 matching 11 bases. CDR1 is SGHAT, CDR2 FQNNGV, per germline. With 6 bases clipped from V and 2 bases from J, the junction kept 9 bases outside the gene matches. The CDR3 runs to 17 residues. CDR3 sequence: CASSSVTSGGPYNEQFF. The DNA for the CDR3 is TGTGCCAGCAGTTCTGTCACTAGCGGGGGACCCTACAATGAGCAGTTCTTC. Filled out from reference TRBV11-2 and TRBJ2-1, the complete variable domain reads EAGVAQSPRYKIIEKRQSVAFWCNPISGHATLYWYQQILGQGPKLLIQFQNNGVVDDSQLPKDRFSAERLKGVDSTLKIQPAKLEDSAVYLCASSSVTSGGPYNEQFFGPGTRLTVL.

The chain uses TRBV28 and TRBJ1-6; TRBD1 aligns across 7 bases. Germline loops: CDR1 MDHEN, CDR2 SYDVKM. The CDR3 has 14 residues. The junction had 4 bases not matched to a gene; V was cut back by 5 bases and J by 6 bases. CDR3 in DNA: TGTGCCAGCAGTCCGGACAGGATTAATTCACCCCTCCACTTT. Translation: CASSPDRINSPLHF.